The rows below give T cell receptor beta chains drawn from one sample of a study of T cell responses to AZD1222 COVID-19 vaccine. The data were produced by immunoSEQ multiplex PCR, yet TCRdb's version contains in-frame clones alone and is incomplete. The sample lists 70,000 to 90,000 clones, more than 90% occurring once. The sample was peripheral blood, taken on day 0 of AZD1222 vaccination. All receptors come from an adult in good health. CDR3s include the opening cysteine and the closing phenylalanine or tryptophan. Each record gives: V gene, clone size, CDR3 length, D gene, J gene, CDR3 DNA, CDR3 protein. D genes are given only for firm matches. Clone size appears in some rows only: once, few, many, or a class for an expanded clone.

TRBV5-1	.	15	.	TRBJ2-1	TGCGCCAGCAGCTTGGGACTAGACTCCTACAATGAGCAGTTCTTC	CASSLGLDSYNEQFF
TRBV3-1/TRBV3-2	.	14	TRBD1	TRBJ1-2	TGTGCCAGCAGCCGGGGACAGATCAACTATGGCTACACCTTC	CASSRGQINYGYTF
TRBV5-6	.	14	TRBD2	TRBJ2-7	TGTGCCAGCAGCCGGACTAGCCGATTTGACGAGCAGTACTTC	CASSRTSRFDEQYF
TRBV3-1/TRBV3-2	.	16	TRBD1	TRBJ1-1	TGTGCCAGCAGCCAACCATACTTCTCCGGGACAGGGGCGGCTTTCTTT	CASSQPYFSGTGAAFF
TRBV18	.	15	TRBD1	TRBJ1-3	TGTGCCAGCTCACCGGGACAGGGACCTGGAAACACCATATATTTT	CASSPGQGPGNTIYF
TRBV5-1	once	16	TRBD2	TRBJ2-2	TGCGCCAGCAGCTCCCGGCTAGCGGGGAACACCGGGGAGCTGTTTTTT	CASSSRLAGNTGELFF
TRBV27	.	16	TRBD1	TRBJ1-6	TGTGCCAGCAGTTTTCAAGGGACAGGACGTAATTCACCCCTCCACTTT	CASSFQGTGRNSPLHF
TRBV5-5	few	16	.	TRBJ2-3	TGTGCCAGCAGCTTGCCAAGCAGCCCTAGCACAGATACGCAGTATTTT	CASSLPSSPSTDTQYF
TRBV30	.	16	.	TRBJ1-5	TGTGCCTGGAGTGTAGGGATGAGCAGGGGCAATCAGCCCCAGCATTTT	CAWSVGMSRGNQPQHF
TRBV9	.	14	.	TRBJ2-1	TGTGCCAGCAGCCCCTGGAGCTCCTACAATGAGCAGTTCTTC	CASSPWSSYNEQFF
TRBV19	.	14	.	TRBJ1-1	TGTGCCAGTAGTATATTCGGGGTGTACGCTGAAGCTTTCTTT	CASSIFGVYAEAFF
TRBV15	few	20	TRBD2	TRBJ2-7	TGTGCCACCAGCAGGGGACGAGGTAGCGGGAGGGCCTCACCCTCCTACGAGCAGTACTTC	CATSRGRGSGRASPSYEQYF
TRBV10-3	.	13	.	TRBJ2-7	TGTGCCATCAGTGGGGCCCAAGCCTACGAGCAGTACTTC	CAISGAQAYEQYF
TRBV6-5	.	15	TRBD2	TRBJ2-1	TGTGCCAGCAGTTCCTTTAGCGGGAGTAAGGTTGAGCAGTTCTTC	CASSSFSGSKVEQFF
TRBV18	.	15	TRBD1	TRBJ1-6	TGTGCCAGCTCTCGGGACAGGGGGATGAATTCACCCCTCCACTTT	CASSRDRGMNSPLHF
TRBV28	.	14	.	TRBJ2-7	TGTGCCAGCAGTTCAGGACAGAGCTCCTACGAGCAGTACTTC	CASSSGQSSYEQYF
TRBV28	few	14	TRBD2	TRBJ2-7	TGTGCCAGCAGACCGGGACTAGCGACCCACGAGCAGTACTTC	CASRPGLATHEQYF
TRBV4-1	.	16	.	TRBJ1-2	TGCGCCAGCAGCCAAGGAACAGGACAAATTAACTATGGCTACACCTTC	CASSQGTGQINYGYTF
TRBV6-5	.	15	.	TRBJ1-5	TGTGCCAGCAGTTACGGGCCCGATAGCAATCAGCCCCAGCATTTT	CASSYGPDSNQPQHF
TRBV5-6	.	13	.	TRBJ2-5	TGTGCCAGCAGCTTGGCCCTTGAAGAGACCCAGTACTTC	CASSLALEETQYF
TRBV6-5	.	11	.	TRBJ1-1	TGTGCCAGCAGTTACGGGGTAGAAGCTTTCTTT	CASSYGVEAFF
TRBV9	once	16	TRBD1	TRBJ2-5	TGTGCCAGCAGCTCGCGGACAGGACAGGGCGGAGAGACCCAGTACTTC	CASSSRTGQGGETQYF
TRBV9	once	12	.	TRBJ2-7	TGTGCCAGCAGCCCTAGGGACGACGAGCAGTACTTC	CASSPRDDEQYF
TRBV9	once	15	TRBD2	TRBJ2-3	TGTGCCAGCAGCCGGAGCGGGGGGAGCACAGATACGCAGTATTTT	CASSRSGGSTDTQYF
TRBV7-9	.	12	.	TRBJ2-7	TGTGCCATAGAGCAGCCGTCCTACGAGCAGTACTTC	CAIEQPSYEQYF
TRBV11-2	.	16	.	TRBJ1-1	TGTGCCAGCACCCCCCTGCTGGGGGCGGTAAGGACTGAAGCTTTCTTT	CASTPLLGAVRTEAFF
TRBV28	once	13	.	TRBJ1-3	TGTGCCAGCAGCTCAGATCCGCGGTACACCATATATTTT	CASSSDPRYTIYF
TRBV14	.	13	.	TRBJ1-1	TGTGCCAGCGGACGGACCGGCGAGGCTGAAGCTTTCTTT	CASGRTGEAEAFF
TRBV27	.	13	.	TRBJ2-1	TGTGCCACCAGTTGGGGGGGCAACAATGAGCAGTTCTTC	CATSWGGNNEQFF
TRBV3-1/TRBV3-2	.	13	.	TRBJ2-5	TGTGCCAGCAGCCAAGATGGGGGGATGTCCCAGTACTTC	CASSQDGGMSQYF
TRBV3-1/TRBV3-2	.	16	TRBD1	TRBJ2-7	TGTGCCAGCAGCCAAGCCGGACAGGTAGGCTCCTACGAGCAGTACTTC	CASSQAGQVGSYEQYF
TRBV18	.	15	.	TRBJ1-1	TGTGCCAGCAAGAATGCAGGGGCTCTGAACACTGAAGCTTTCTTT	CASKNAGALNTEAFF
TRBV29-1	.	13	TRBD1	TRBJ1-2	TGCAGCGTTGTGGGACAGGACGGCTATGGCTACACCTTC	CSVVGQDGYGYTF
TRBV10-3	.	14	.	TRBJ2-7	TGTGCCATCAGCCGGACATCCCTCTCCTACGAGCAGTACTTC	CAISRTSLSYEQYF
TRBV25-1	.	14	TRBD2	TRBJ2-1	TGTGCCAGCAGTGGGTCTAGCGGGAGCATTGAGCAGTTCTTC	CASSGSSGSIEQFF
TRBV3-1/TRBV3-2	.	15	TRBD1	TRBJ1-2	TGTGCCAGCAGCCCCTGGACAGGGGGAAACTATGGCTACACCTTC	CASSPWTGGNYGYTF
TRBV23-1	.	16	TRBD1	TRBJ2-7	TGCGCCAGCAGTCATCTCCGGGACAGAACACTTTACGAGCAGTACTTC	CASSHLRDRTLYEQYF
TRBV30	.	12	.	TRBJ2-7	TGTGCCTGGAGCCCTTCGGGCTACGAGCAGTACTTC	CAWSPSGYEQYF
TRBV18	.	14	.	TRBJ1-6	TGTGCCAGCTCCCCCGAGGCTAGGGATTCACCCCTCCACTTT	CASSPEARDSPLHF
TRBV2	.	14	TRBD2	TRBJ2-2	TGTGCCAGCAGAGCGGGGGGGAACACCGGGGAGCTGTTTTTT	CASRAGGNTGELFF
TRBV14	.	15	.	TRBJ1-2	TGTGCCAGCAGCCAAGAACAGCATTCTAACTATGGCTACACCTTC	CASSQEQHSNYGYTF
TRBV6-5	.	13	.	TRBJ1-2	TGTGCCAGCAGTTATACCGGTACAGATGGCTACACCTTC	CASSYTGTDGYTF
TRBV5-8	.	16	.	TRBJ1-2	TGTGCCAGCAGCTTTCTGCCGGGCAGGGACTCCTATGGCTACACCTTC	CASSFLPGRDSYGYTF
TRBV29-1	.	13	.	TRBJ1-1	TGCAGCGTTGACGTGGCGATGAACACTGAAGCTTTCTTT	CSVDVAMNTEAFF
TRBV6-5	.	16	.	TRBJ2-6	TGTGCCAGCAGTTACTCGAGGGGGTCTGGGGCCAACGTCCTGACTTTC	CASSYSRGSGANVLTF
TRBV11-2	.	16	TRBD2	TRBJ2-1	TGTGCCAGCAGCTTAGGGGACACGGGGGGGGCTAATGAGCAGTTCTTC	CASSLGDTGGANEQFF